This TCR beta chain was recorded in a study of T-cell reconstitution after alpha-beta-depleted transplantation in children. From germline, CDR1 is DFQATT and CDR2 SNEGSKA (reference sequence). This CDR3 has 14 amino acids. V lost 6 bases, J lost 0 bases, and 14 bases lay in between. Molecular barcoding with unique molecular identifiers was used for the TCRbeta library. TCRdb reanalysed the PCR reads using MiXCR and keeps one entry per CDR3 protein. The table lists some 640,000 distinct CDR3 sequences, about 15% of them singletons. This clonotype appeared many times. This TCR came from a human donor who donated a stem cell graft to a child with acute myeloid leukemia. This chain uses TRBV20-1 with TRBJ1-1; D gene ambiguous. Sequencing used PBMCs from the stem cell graft donor, obtained from the stem cell graft. The CDR3 protein is CSALWAAMNTEAFF. The CDR3, as DNA: TGCAGTGCCCTCTGGGCGGCCATGAACACTGAAGCTTTCTTT.